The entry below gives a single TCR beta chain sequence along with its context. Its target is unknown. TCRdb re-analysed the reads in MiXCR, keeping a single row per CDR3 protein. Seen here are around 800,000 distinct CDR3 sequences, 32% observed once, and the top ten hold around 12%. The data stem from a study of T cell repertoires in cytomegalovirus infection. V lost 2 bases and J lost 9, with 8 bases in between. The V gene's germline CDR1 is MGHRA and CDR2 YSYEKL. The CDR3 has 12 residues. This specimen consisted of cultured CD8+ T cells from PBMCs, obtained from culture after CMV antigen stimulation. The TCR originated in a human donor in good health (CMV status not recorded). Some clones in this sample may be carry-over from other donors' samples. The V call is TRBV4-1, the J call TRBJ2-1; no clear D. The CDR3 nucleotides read TGCGCCAGCAGCCAACCCGAGCTTGAGCAGTTCTTC. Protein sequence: CASSQPELEQFF.